This TCR beta chain was sequenced during a study of T cell responses to AZD1222 COVID-19 vaccine. Findings of the study overall: Clonal diversity was possibly underestimated, and the donors were mostly white British, with more females. At 160-218 and 743-854, vaccine-associated CD4 TCRs were dominant, and they spanned spike. At baseline, seropositivity was found in only 6 or 7 AZD1222 recipients. Repertoire sampling was restricted to post-peak T cell response timepoints.

From germline, CDR1 is KGHDR and CDR2 SFDVKD. V lost 4 bases, J lost 9 bases, and 15 bases lay in between. CDR3 length: 14 residues. With regard to this clone: What it recognizes is unknown.

Produced via immunoSEQ multiplex PCR; TCRdb's table is partial and in-frame only. The sample shows 130,000 or so clones, 85% to 95% of them seen only once. This TCR was sampled from an adult in good health. The sequenced sample was peripheral blood, obtained on day 0 of MenACWY control vaccination. The V gene is TRBV24-1, the J gene TRBJ2-1; D possibly corresponds to TRBD1 (6 bases). The CDR3 bases are TGTGCCACCAGTGACCTGAACCCCAGGGGTGAGCAGTTCTTC. It codes for CATSDLNPRGEQFF.